This T cell receptor (beta chain) is drawn from a study of cytomegalovirus exposure and HLA in healthy donors. About the study: There were nearly 120 million unique TCR beta sequences, drawn from 150 million to 200 million T cells, in an earlier analysis.

13 Jbeta primers and 60 Vbeta primers were used for the PCR. TCRdb's copy holds only in-frame clones and misses some; the assay was immunoSEQ multiplex PCR. The sample lists under 150,000 clones; over 65% were seen once. Germline loops: CDR1 SGHTA, CDR2 FQGTGA. V lost 5 bases, J lost 4 bases, and 6 bases stayed unmatched. The CDR3 spans 15 residues. This clonotype originated in a woman in her twenties or thirties in good health and CMV-seropositive. The rearrangement links TRBV7-3 to TRBJ2-3; 10 positions agree with TRBD1. Sequenced sample: PBMCs. CDR3 nucleotides: TGTGCCAGCAGCCAGGACAGGGGGATCGCAGATACGCAGTATTTT. Translated: CASSQDRGIADTQYF.